The text below deals with one T cell receptor beta chain. The antigen this receptor binds is unknown. No base qualities exist here, and no much larger clone lies one base off it. The trial excluded patients who had a history of autoimmune disease or were on systemic immunosuppression. In every dose cohort, peripheral blood was drawn for TCR sequencing at baseline, cycle 4 day 1, and cycle 7 day 1. Samples came from an open-label, multicenter, first-in-human phase I dose-escalation trial of ivuxolimab. The trial enrolled adults with locally advanced or metastatic head and neck squamous cell, hepatocellular, melanoma or renal cell carcinoma. Before TCR sequencing, CD4+ T cells and CD8+ T cells from peripheral blood were sorted into separate populations. To sequence the TCRbeta CDR3 region, genomic DNA was isolated from the sorted cells. The immunoSEQ Assay was used for sequencing of TCRbeta CDR3 regions. The table was pulled from immuneACCESS by TCRdb, which kept in-frame rearrangements only. Such tables lose some clones; where checked, under half of the loss comes from unresolved V genes, and the rest has no known cause. The sample data list tens of thousands of clones, and roughly 87% of these were observed just once. The leading ten clones occupy under 0.25% of the sample.

The data stem from a study of OX40 agonist ivuxolimab in advanced cancers. In terms of the full investigation: Ivuxolimab, which targeted the costimulatory receptor OX40 (CD134), was an agonistic, fully human IgG2 monoclonal antibody. The dose-escalation cohort was around 83% male with a mean age of roughly 62 years, ranging from roughly 20 to 80. The purpose of peripheral TCRbeta sequencing was to test whether ivuxolimab changed TCR sequence diversity and led to clonal T-cell expansion. Intravenous ivuxolimab was administered to patients every 2 weeks at six dose levels: 0.01, 0.1, 0.3, 1.5, 3 and 10 mg/kg. The monotherapy dose-escalation portion (N ≈ 55 patients) of the phase I ivuxolimab trial is reported in the paper. Of the 52 patients in dose escalation, 19 had hepatocellular carcinoma, about 15 had melanoma, 9 had renal cell carcinoma and 9 had head and neck cancer. Patients were allowed to have had prior anti-PD-1, anti-PD-L1 or anti-CTLA-4 therapy, and 30% to 40% of the dose-escalation patients had previously received checkpoint inhibitors. Partial responses occurred in three dose-escalation patients: two with cutaneous melanoma and one with hepatocellular carcinoma.

Overall results and qualifications from the work: Low levels of normalized T-cell clonal expansion were also seen in some patients who did not respond. On average, CD8+ T cells showed more expanded clones than CD4+ T cells after ivuxolimab. In the 0.1-3.0 mg/kg groups, partial responders were among the patients with the lowest normalized peripheral clonal expansion, particularly in CD8+ T cells. Clonal expansion of both CD4+ and CD8+ blood T cells was observed from baseline to week 6 at doses 0.1 to 3.0 mg/kg. Antigen specificity was not determined for the clonally expanded peripheral T cells.

The sequences come from CD4+ or CD8+ T cells sorted from blood, collected in a trial of the OX40 agonist ivuxolimab. The receptor was isolated from an adult with an advanced solid tumor such as melanoma, head and neck, liver or kidney cancer.

The CDR3 loop reads CASRTGGYSPLHF. The DNA sequence is as follows: TGTGCCAGCCGCACGGGAGGGTATTCACCCCTCCACTTT. Recombination linked TRBV28 to TRBJ1-6, with an unclear D gene assignment. CDR3 length: 13 amino acids, cysteine to phenylalanine. Only the CDR3 region is kept as DNA, spanning 39 bases read in frame from base 1. V and J lose 8 bases and 8 bases, and a span of 13 bases separates them. The germline V gene specifies MDHEN as CDR1 and SYDVKM as CDR2. Joined to the reference TRBV28 and TRBJ1-6 proteins, this CDR3 gives the full variable domain: DVKVTQSSRYLVKRTGEKVFLECVQDMDHENMFWYRQDPGLGLRLIYFSYDVKMKEKGDIPEGYSVSREKKERFSLILESASTNQTSMYLCASRTGGYSPLHFGNGTRLTVT.